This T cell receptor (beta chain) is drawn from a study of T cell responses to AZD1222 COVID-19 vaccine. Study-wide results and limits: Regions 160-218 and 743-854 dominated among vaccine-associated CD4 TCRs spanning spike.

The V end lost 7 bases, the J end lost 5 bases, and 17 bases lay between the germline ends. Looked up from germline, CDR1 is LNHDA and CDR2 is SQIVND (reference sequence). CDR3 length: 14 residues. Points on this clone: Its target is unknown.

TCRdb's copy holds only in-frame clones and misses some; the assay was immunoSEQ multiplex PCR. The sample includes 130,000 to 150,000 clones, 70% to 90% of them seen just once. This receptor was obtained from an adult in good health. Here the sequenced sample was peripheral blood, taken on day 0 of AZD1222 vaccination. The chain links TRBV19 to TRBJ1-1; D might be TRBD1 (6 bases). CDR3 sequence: CASTGVAFLTEAFF. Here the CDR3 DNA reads TGTGCCAGTACAGGGGTGGCATTCCTAACTGAAGCTTTCTTT.